Below are 8 T cell receptor beta chains sequenced from a single sample in a study of T cells after yellow fever vaccination. Using its own MiXCR run on the 5' RACE reads, TCRdb lists one record per CDR3 protein. The sample gives 150,000 to 200,000 distinct CDR3 sequences, about 11% of which show up once; approximately 34% is in the top ten. Material: CD8+ T cells sorted from PBMCs, obtained 15 days after the yellow fever booster vaccination. The source of these receptors is a man aged 18 to 29 who received the YFV17D yellow fever vaccine.

There are a few counts of this clonotype. The CDR3 sequence is CASSLKQNTEAFF. CDR3 DNA sequence: TGTGCCAGCAGCCTAAAACAGAACACTGAAGCTTTCTTT. The chain recombines TRBV7-6 with TRBJ1-1; D not certain. With 5 bases removed from V and 1 base from J, the gap between germline ends came to 8 bases. The CDR3 sequence is 13 residues long. From germline, CDR1 is SGHVS and CDR2 FNYEAQ.

This sequence joins TRBV6-5 and TRBJ2-6; 8 bases fit TRBD1. The CDR3 is 18 amino acids. The trim removed 7 bases at V and 2 bases at J, leaving 13 bases unmatched. Germline CDR1 reads MNHEY; CDR2 reads SVGAGI. CDR3 region: CASNRLGTGLPGANVLTF. The CDR3, as DNA: TGTGCCAGCAACCGGCTGGGGACAGGTCTGCCTGGGGCCAACGTCCTGACTTTC.

The chain uses TRBV7-2 and TRBJ2-7; D gene uncertain. The CDR3 extends over 24 amino acids. CDR1 is SGHTA, CDR2 FQGNSA, per germline. Between the trimmed V and J ends, which lost 4 bases and 6 bases, there was a span of 46 bases. CDR3 sequence reads: CASSSRFSPSPSDRYSRVHGEQYF. CDR3 DNA sequence: TGTGCCAGCAGCTCCCGTTTCAGTCCATCTCCGAGCGACCGGTACTCTCGGGTTCATGGCGAGCAGTACTTC.

Here the CDR3 reads CASSVGTGRSYEQYF. In DNA, the CDR3 is TGTGCCAGCAGCGTAGGAACGGGCCGTTCTTACGAGCAGTACTTC. The genes are TRBV5-4 and TRBJ2-7; D remains unclear. Germline CDR1 and CDR2: SGHNT and YYREEE (reference sequence). This CDR3 comprises 15 residues. Trimming took off 4 bases at V and 4 bases at J, with 18 bases between the two ends. The variable domain in full, completed from reference TRBV5-4 and TRBJ2-7, reads ETGVTQSPTHLIKTRGQQVTLRCSSQSGHNTVSWYQQALGQGPQFIFQYYREEENGRGNFPPRFSGLQFPNYSSELNVNALELDDSALYLCASSVGTGRSYEQYFGPGTRLTVT.

This chain connects TRBV4-1 to TRBJ2-5, with D perhaps assigned TRBD1 or TRBD2 (5 bases each). V lost 3 bases, J lost 0 bases, and 14 bases lay in between. Germline lookup yields CDR1 MGHRA and CDR2 YSYEKL. The CDR3 extends over 16 amino acids. CDR3 residues: CASSHPRRGDQETQYF. CDR3 nucleotides: TGCGCCAGCAGCCACCCCCGACGAGGGGACCAAGAGACCCAGTACTTC.

The rearrangement links TRBV27 to TRBJ1-1; D gene ambiguous. Trimming removed 5 bases at V and 4 bases at J, with 11 bases between. CDR3 length: 13 residues. Germline values: CDR1 MNHEY, CDR2 SMNVEV (reference sequence). The CDR3 sequence is CASSHGFGTEAFF. CDR3 sequence (DNA): TGTGCCAGCAGTCATGGGTTCGGCACTGAAGCTTTCTTT.

This chain uses TRBV12-5 with TRBJ2-2; 11 nucleotides line up with TRBD2. V lost 6 bases, J lost 8 bases, and 14 bases stayed unmatched. The CDR3 spans 17 residues. Per the germline V gene, CDR1 is LGHNT and CDR2 is FRNRAP. The CDR3 DNA is TGTGCTAGTGGCCAGTCCCCACTAGCGGGGGCGACTGGGGAGCTGTTTTTT. Its protein product is CASGQSPLAGATGELFF.

V gene TRBV5-4 combines with J gene TRBJ2-7, with D tentatively TRBD1 (6 bases). Germline V lookup: CDR1 SGHNT, CDR2 YYREEE (reference sequence). The V end lost 5 bases, the J end lost 4 bases, and 19 bases lay between the germline ends. The length of the CDR3 is 15 residues. Here the CDR3 DNA reads TGTGCCAGCAGATTAACTTCGGCAGGGGAGTACGAGCAGTACTTC. Translating it yields CASRLTSAGEYEQYF.